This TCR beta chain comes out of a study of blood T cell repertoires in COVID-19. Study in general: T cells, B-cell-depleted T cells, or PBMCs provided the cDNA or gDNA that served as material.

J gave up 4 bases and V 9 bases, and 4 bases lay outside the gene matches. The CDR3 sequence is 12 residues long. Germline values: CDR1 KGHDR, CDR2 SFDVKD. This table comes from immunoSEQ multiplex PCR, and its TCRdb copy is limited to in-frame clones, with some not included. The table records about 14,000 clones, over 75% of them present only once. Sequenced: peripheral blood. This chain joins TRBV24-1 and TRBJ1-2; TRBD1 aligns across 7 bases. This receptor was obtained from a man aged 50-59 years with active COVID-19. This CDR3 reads CATRDSVYGYTF. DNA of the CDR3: TGTGCCACCCGGGACAGCGTCTATGGCTACACCTTC.